This record concerns one TCR beta chain sequence. The antigen is not known. This specimen comes from a study of T cell responses to AZD1222 COVID-19 vaccine. Points from the study as a whole: The peak T cell response came first, and repertoires were sampled only after it. Among the donors, most were white British and more were female, and clonal diversity was possibly underestimated. Only a handful of people who got AZD1222 tested seropositive at baseline.

Second-dose recipients at about 4 or about 12 weeks were treated as one pooled group. Repertoires were generated with immunoSEQ multiplex PCR, while TCRdb's copy carries only in-frame clones and drops some. The sample yields over 80,000 clones, approximately 91% seen once. This sample comprised peripheral blood, obtained 28 days after the second AZD1222 dose. The receptor comes from an adult who received the AZD1222 COVID-19 vaccine.

The CDR3 nucleotides are TGTGCCAGCAGCTTAGAGGTGGGCTCTAACTATGGCTACACCTTC. It codes for CASSLEVGSNYGYTF. The chain has TRBV7-9 and TRBJ1-2; D not resolved. This CDR3 region has 15 residues. V was trimmed by 1 base and J by 0 bases, leaving 9 bases between them. Germline values: CDR1 SEHNR, CDR2 FQNEAQ (reference sequence). Combining the CDR3 with reference TRBV7-9 and TRBJ1-2 gives the whole variable domain DTGVSQNPRHKITKRGQNVTFRCDPISEHNRLYWYRQTLGQGPEFLTYFQNEAQLEKSRLLSDRFSAERPKGSFSTLEIQRTEQGDSAMYLCASSLEVGSNYGYTFGSGTRLTVV.